Each of the 17 T cell receptor beta chains below was sequenced from the same sample in a study of beta chain features in type 1 diabetes. The sequenced template was cDNA made from the entire isolated RNA. Libraries were prepared by immunoSEQ multiplex PCR; TCRdb keeps only in-frame clonotypes and omits some of them. The data hold about 270,000 clones, with 13% to 15% observed a single time. Study-level results: Shortening of TCRB CDR3s, moderate but significant, appeared in all four CD4+ subsets of Type 1 diabetes patients.

These TCRs are of unknown antigen specificity. Input material: naive CD4+ T cells from blood. These receptors were taken from a man aged 25-45 years with type 1 diabetes.

Remarks on this clone: A read error may produce the germline difference seen at one junction end. The chain carries TRBV5-6 and TRBJ2-1; no firm D call. CDR1 and CDR2 (germline): SGHDT, YYEEEE. The CDR3 sequence is 14 residues long. CDR3 protein: CASTLHSSYNEQFF. The CDR3, as DNA: TGTGCCAGCACCTTGCACTCTTCCTACAATGAGCAGTTCTTC.

The genes are TRBV11-2 and TRBJ2-1; TRBD2 matches at 7 bases. The J segment lost 0 bases and the V segment lost 6 bases, leaving 8 bases of the junction unmatched. Germline CDR1 is SGHAT and CDR2 is FQNNGV. This CDR3 region has 16 residues. In DNA, the CDR3 is TGTGCCAGCAGTTCTCCGGGCGGGGGCTCCTACAATGAGCAGTTCTTC. Its protein is CASSSPGGGSYNEQFF.

V is TRBV4-1 and J is TRBJ2-1; D perhaps matches TRBD2 (5 bases). V was clipped by 0 bases and J by 4 bases, with 10 bases between them. This CDR3 comprises 15 residues. Germline CDR1 reads MGHRA; CDR2 reads YSYEKL. CDR3 sequence reads: CASSQEGSGYNEQFF. CDR3 nucleotide sequence: TGCGCCAGCAGCCAAGAGGGGAGCGGTTACAATGAGCAGTTCTTC.

The rearrangement joins TRBV7-2 to TRBJ2-5; a weak D match, TRBD1 (5 bases). The CDR3 runs 17 residues. V lost 2 bases and J 2 bases, leaving 18 bases between the germline ends. Looked up from germline, CDR1 is SGHTA and CDR2 is FQGNSA. CDR3 bases: TGTGCCAGCAGCTTATGGGGCATCTCCACGAGGCAAGAGACCCAGTACTTC. This codes for CASSLWGISTRQETQYF.

This clone was picked up many times. This sequence joins TRBV28 and TRBJ2-6; D uncertain. The CDR3 sequence is 13 residues long. V lost 6 bases and J 2 bases, leaving 5 bases between the germline ends. Germline CDR1 and CDR2: MDHEN and SYDVKM. CDR3 in amino acids: CASRSAGANVLTF. Here the CDR3 DNA reads TGTGCCAGCAGATCAGCTGGGGCCAACGTCCTGACTTTC.

The V call is TRBV28, the J call TRBJ2-7; 7 bases line up with TRBD2. The CDR3 is 14 amino acids. J lost 5 bases, V lost 2 bases, and 6 bases had no gene match. Germline CDR1 MDHEN, CDR2 SYDVKM. The CDR3 DNA sequence: TGTGCCAGCAGTTTAGGAGGGAGGGCCCACGAGCAGTACTTC. This sequence encodes CASSLGGRAHEQYF.

This clone was picked up a small number of times. J is TRBJ2-1 and V is TRBV18, with 10 nucleotides matching TRBD2. Per germline, CDR1 KGHSH and CDR2 LQKENI. Losses at the gene ends were 3 bases for V and 6 bases for J; bases not matched to a gene: 5. The length of the CDR3 is 15 residues. CDR3 loop: CASSPSLAGLNEQFF. CDR3 nucleotides: TGTGCCAGCTCACCTTCACTAGCGGGACTCAATGAGCAGTTCTTC.

This clone was found a few times. The chain combines TRBV30 with TRBJ2-6; the D is unclear. The CDR3 covers 14 residues. Germline values: CDR1 GTSNPN, CDR2 SVGIG (reference sequence). In DNA, the CDR3 is TGTGCGTCCCAAGTGGCATCTGGGGCCAACGTCCTGACTTTC. Protein product: CASQVASGANVLTF.

This clone has only a few counts. The V gene is TRBV10-3, the J gene TRBJ2-3, with a possible D match to TRBD2 (6 bases). Germline V gives CDR1 ENHRY, CDR2 SYGVKD. CDR3 length: 14 residues. The V gene lost 7 bases and the J gene lost 0 bases, with 11 bases spanning the gap. CDR3 nucleotide sequence: TGTGCCATCAAGGAGGGGATTAGCACAGATACGCAGTATTTT. This gives the protein CAIKEGISTDTQYF.

The table lists this clone with a few counts. This chain joins TRBV2 and TRBJ2-3; 7 positions match TRBD1. The junction had 9 bases not matched to a gene; V was cut back by 4 bases and J by 2 bases. This CDR3 has 16 residues. Germline CDR1 and CDR2: SNHLY and FYNNEI. The CDR3 region is CASSGSGQTFTDTQYF. DNA of the CDR3: TGTGCCAGCAGTGGCTCGGGACAGACATTCACAGATACGCAGTATTTT.

This rearrangement joins TRBV7-8 to TRBJ1-5, with unresolved D. The germline V gene has CDR1 SGHVS and CDR2 FQNEAQ. Trimming shortened V by 1 base and J by 7 bases, and 14 bases separated the two germline ends. There are 15 residues in the CDR3. The CDR3: CASSLEPGRGQPQHF. CDR3 bases: TGTGCCAGCAGCTTAGAACCGGGGAGAGGCCAGCCCCAGCATTTT.

This clone was seen a few times. V gene TRBV5-1 combines with J gene TRBJ2-7; 7 bases are shared with TRBD2. The CDR3 consists of 16 residues. Trimming took 0 bases from V and 6 from J; bases not matched to a gene: 12. CDR1 is SGHRS and CDR2 is YFSETQ in the germline V gene. The CDR3 is CASSLEYSRELTEQYF. DNA of the CDR3: TGCGCCAGCAGCTTGGAATACTCGCGGGAGCTCACCGAGCAGTACTTC.

As DNA, the CDR3 is TGTGCCTGGAGTGGGGTCAGCGGGAGGACGACTTGGAATGAGCAGTTCTTC. Translated, it gives CAWSGVSGRTTWNEQFF. The chain employs TRBV30 and TRBJ2-1, with 9 bases identical to TRBD2. The CDR3 contains 17 residues. Germline CDR1 is GTSNPN and CDR2 is SVGIG (reference sequence). With 1 base clipped from V and 7 bases from J, the junction kept 14 bases outside the gene matches.

This chain's CDR3 is CASSGGTGEDYEQYF. The CDR3 DNA reads TGCGCCAGCAGCGGCGGGACAGGGGAGGACTACGAGCAGTACTTC. The chain combines TRBV5-1 with TRBJ2-7; 10 nucleotides agree with TRBD1. The CDR3 totals 15 residues. CDR1 SGHRS and CDR2 YFSETQ come from the germline V gene. With V trimmed by 4 bases and J by 3 bases, 7 bases remained unmatched.

This sequence joins TRBV7-9 and TRBJ1-1; maybe TRBD1 (6 bases). V was trimmed by 1 base and J by 0 bases, leaving 9 bases between them. There are 15 residues in the CDR3. Germline-derived CDR1 and CDR2 are SEHNR and FQNEAQ (reference sequence). CDR3 sequence (DNA): TGTGCCAGCAGCTTAGAGGGACAAATGAACACTGAAGCTTTCTTT. Translating it yields CASSLEGQMNTEAFF.

This clone was seen a handful of times. The CDR3 spells CASSFFELAGSYEQYF. The DNA for the CDR3 is TGTGCCAGCAGTTTTTTCGAACTAGCGGGGAGCTACGAGCAGTACTTC. The chain combines TRBV28 with TRBJ2-7; 10 nucleotides align to TRBD2. The germline V gene encodes CDR1 MDHEN and CDR2 SYDVKM. The ends lost 3 bases at V and 3 bases at J; junction bases unmatched: 8. The CDR3 is 16 amino acids.

This clone occurred a few times. The V and J genes are TRBV2 and TRBJ2-1, with D perhaps TRBD2 (6 bases). V was clipped by 5 bases and J by 6 bases, with 14 bases between them. CDR3 length equals 14 residues. CDR1 SNHLY and CDR2 FYNNEI come from the germline V gene. The CDR3 loop reads CASSPSGGSNEQFF. In DNA, the CDR3 is TGTGCCAGCAGTCCCTCCGGGGGAAGCAATGAGCAGTTCTTC.